A single T cell receptor (beta chain) is shown here with its context. This clonotype turned up a few times. Its recognized antigen is unknown. Base quality data are lacking; no much larger clone is found one base away. The entry originates in a study of patients and donors after allogeneic stem cell transplantation (dated by TCRdb to 2018 to 2020). Library preparation used RT-PCR. For sequencing, a NextSeq 550 was employed. TCRdb trimmed the raw reads at Q25, called clones with MiXCR and kept productive beta chains. CDR3 protein duplicates are merged, each entry listing the most common genes and DNA. The sample profile shows about a million distinct CDR3 sequences; more than 15% of them were found once. The ten most abundant clones make up 5% to 6.5% of the sample. Trimming accounts for 1 base at V and 3 bases at J, while the number of junction bases matched to no gene is 7. Its CDR3 holds 15 amino acids, cysteine through phenylalanine. Only the CDR3 DNA is retained, 45 bases long and in frame from the first base. In the germline V gene, CDR1 corresponds to SGHRS and CDR2 to YFSETQ.

This receptor was obtained from a human donor who was either an allogeneic HSCT recipient or a stem cell or donor lymphocyte infusion donor (not recorded which). It is not recorded whose cells these are; they may come from a transplant donor. The sample taken for sequencing was blood, either unsorted or a sorted T cell fraction (not recorded which). The V and J genes are TRBV5-1 and TRBJ2-7, with TRBD1 identical over 7 junction bases. At the DNA level, the sequence is TGCGCCAGCAGCTTGACTCAGGACAGGCGCTACGAGCAGTACTTC. The translation is CASSLTQDRRYEQYF.